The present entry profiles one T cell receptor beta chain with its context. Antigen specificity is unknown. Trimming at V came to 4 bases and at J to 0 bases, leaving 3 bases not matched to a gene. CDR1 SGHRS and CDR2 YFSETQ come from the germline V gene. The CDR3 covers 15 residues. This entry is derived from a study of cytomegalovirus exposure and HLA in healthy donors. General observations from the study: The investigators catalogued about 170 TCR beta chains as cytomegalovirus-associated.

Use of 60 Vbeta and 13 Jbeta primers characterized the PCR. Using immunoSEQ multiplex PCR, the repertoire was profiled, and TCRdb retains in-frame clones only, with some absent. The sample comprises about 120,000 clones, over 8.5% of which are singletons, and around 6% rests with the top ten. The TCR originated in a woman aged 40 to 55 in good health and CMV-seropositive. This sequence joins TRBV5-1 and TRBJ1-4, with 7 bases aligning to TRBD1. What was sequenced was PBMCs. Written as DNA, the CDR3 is TGCGCCAGCAGCGGGGACAGAGCAACTAATGAAAAACTGTTTTTT. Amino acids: CASSGDRATNEKLFF.